These 27 T cell receptor beta chains were all obtained from the same sample, sequenced in a study of OX40 agonist ivuxolimab in advanced cancers. Profiled with immunoSEQ multiplex PCR; TCRdb holds only in-frame clones, not every one. The profile shows roughly 68,000 clones, around 89% of them singletons. The sequencing here drew on CD4+ or CD8+ T cells sorted from blood, taken in a trial of the OX40 agonist ivuxolimab. The receptor source for this set is an adult with an advanced solid tumor such as melanoma, head and neck, liver or kidney cancer.

J is TRBJ2-3 and V is TRBV13, with D maybe TRBD2 (6 bases). The germline V gene has CDR1 PRHDT and CDR2 FYEKMQ (reference sequence). CDR3 length: 13 amino acids. The V gene lost 3 bases and the J gene lost 6 bases, with 10 bases spanning the gap. CDR3 sequence (DNA): TGTGCCAGCAGCTTCGGGGGTCGGGATACGCAGTATTTT. Translation gives CASSFGGRDTQYF.

The genes are TRBV4-2 and TRBJ1-4; no reliable D call. CDR3 length equals 13 residues. V shed 3 bases and J shed 8 bases, with 10 bases lying between them. CDR1 and CDR2 (germline): LGHNA, YNFKEQ. This CDR3 is CASSQTYGEKLFF. CDR3 sequence (DNA): TGTGCCAGCAGCCAGACCTACGGGGAAAAACTGTTTTTT.

This chain links TRBV6-6 with TRBJ1-1; D is ambiguous. The V end lost 3 bases, the J end lost 1 base, and 9 bases lay between the germline ends. CDR1 MNHNY and CDR2 SVGAGI come from the germline V gene (reference sequence). The CDR3 is made up of 14 amino acids. The CDR3, as DNA: TGTGCCAGCAGTTATGTGGAGGGGAACACTGAAGCTTTCTTT. As protein: CASSYVEGNTEAFF.

The rearrangement links TRBV4-1 to TRBJ2-5, with unresolved D. The DNA end lines up better with TRBJ2-7; the J call may be wrong. The germline V gene encodes CDR1 MGHRA and CDR2 YSYEKL. The CDR3 spans 12 residues. Here the CDR3 DNA reads TGCGCCAGCAGCCAAGAAACCTACGAGCAGTACTTC. Translating gives CASSQETYEQYF.

The rearrangement joins TRBV19 to TRBJ1-2; 12 bases are a match to TRBD1. The CDR3 is 16 amino acids. V dropped 1 base and J dropped 3; count of bases not matched to a gene: 3. Germline CDR1 LNHDA, CDR2 SQIVND (reference sequence). This CDR3 reads CASSIGDRGRDYGYTF. The CDR3 coding sequence is TGTGCCAGTAGTATAGGGGACAGGGGGCGCGACTATGGCTACACCTTC.

This rearrangement joins TRBV27 to TRBJ1-2; 7 positions agree with TRBD1. This CDR3 has 16 amino acids. Germline V gene sequence: CDR1 MNHEY, CDR2 SMNVEV (reference sequence). Losses at the gene ends were 4 bases for V and 5 bases for J; bases not matched to a gene: 13. CDR3 in DNA: TGTGCCAGCAGTTCCTCGCGCAGGGGGTCACCTTATGGCTACACCTTC. It specifies CASSSSRRGSPYGYTF.

This chain links TRBV27 with TRBJ1-2; D ambiguous. CDR1 is MNHEY, CDR2 SMNVEV, per germline (reference sequence). This CDR3 is built from 14 residues. Trimming stripped 4 bases from V and 8 bases from J, with 17 bases between. The CDR3 bases are TGTGCCAGCAGTTACTCCATGGGCCGTCGGGGCTACACCTTC. Encoded protein: CASSYSMGRRGYTF.

This chain joins TRBV7-9 and TRBJ2-1; D remains unclear. Germline loops: CDR1 SEHNR, CDR2 FQNEAQ (reference sequence). Trimming removed 5 bases at V and 4 bases at J, with 15 bases between. This CDR3 spans 15 amino acids. The CDR3 bases are TGTGCCAGCAGCCCGGCGGCTACCCCTTACAATGAGCAGTTCTTC. Protein product: CASSPAATPYNEQFF.

The chain employs TRBV27 and TRBJ2-1, with D unresolved. Trimming shortened V by 4 bases and J by 3 bases, and 10 bases separated the two germline ends. CDR3 size: 14 residues. Looked up from germline, CDR1 is MNHEY and CDR2 is SMNVEV (reference sequence). DNA for the CDR3: TGTGCCAGCAGTTCGGCACTGAGCTACAATGAGCAGTTCTTC. As protein: CASSSALSYNEQFF.

V usage is TRBV15 and J usage is TRBJ2-5; weak D call: TRBD1 (6 bases). The germline CDR1 and CDR2 sequences are LNHNV and YYDKDF (reference sequence). The V end was cut by 4 bases, the J end by 3 bases, with 12 bases between. The CDR3 runs to 14 residues. The CDR3 bases are TGTGCCACCAGCACTTGGACAGAGGAAGAGACCCAGTACTTC. It specifies CATSTWTEEETQYF.

The DNA for the CDR3 is TGTGCCAGCAGCAAAGAAGAGGACAGGGTCAATCAGCCCCAGCATTTT. Its translation is CASSKEEDRVNQPQHF. The chain is built from TRBV21-1 and TRBJ1-5; whether TRBD1, the table's D call, matches the DNA was not checked. TRBV21-1 is shown as a pseudogene. The CDR3 loop spans 16 amino acids.

The rearrangement uses TRBV10-3 and TRBJ2-1; D is perhaps TRBD1 (5 bases). Per germline, CDR1 ENHRY and CDR2 SYGVKD. V lost 2 bases to trimming and J lost 8 bases, with 10 bases between them. CDR3 size: 13 residues. CDR3 sequence reads: CAISEPTRDEQFF. CDR3 nucleotides: TGTGCCATCAGTGAGCCAACCAGGGATGAGCAGTTCTTC.

V and J are TRBV19 and TRBJ1-1; 7 bases agree with TRBD1. This CDR3 comprises 14 residues. V lost 9 bases to trimming and J lost 1 base; unmatched junction nucleotides: 8. The germline V gene encodes CDR1 LNHDA and CDR2 SQIVND (reference sequence). This CDR3 is CASHTGAGNTEAFF. The DNA for the CDR3 is TGTGCCAGCCATACAGGGGCGGGGAACACTGAAGCTTTCTTT.

V is TRBV7-3 and J is TRBJ2-7; D is possibly TRBD2 (5 bases). In germline, CDR1 is SGHTA, CDR2 FQGTGA. Deletions cut 2 bases from V and 6 bases from J, with 11 bases between. This CDR3 spans 13 amino acids. The CDR3 reads CASSLAPGGEQYF. The CDR3 coding sequence is TGTGCCAGCAGCTTAGCTCCAGGAGGCGAGCAGTACTTC.

The genes are TRBV27 and TRBJ1-2; D ambiguous. Germline loops: CDR1 MNHEY, CDR2 SMNVEV (reference sequence). The CDR3 contains 15 residues. V was cut by 0 bases and J by 3 bases, with 11 bases left in between. The CDR3 reads CASSLSAGFHYGYTF. DNA for the CDR3: TGTGCCAGCAGTTTATCGGCGGGGTTCCACTATGGCTACACCTTC.

The chain uses TRBV5-1 and TRBJ1-4; D might be TRBD1 (6 bases). V was shortened by 3 bases and J by 7 bases, with 19 bases between the two germline ends. CDR3 length equals 16 residues. Germline CDR1 and CDR2: SGHRS and YFSETQ. As DNA, the CDR3 is TGCGCCAGCAGCTATGGGGGGGGCGCAATATCTGAAAAACTGTTTTTT. It encodes CASSYGGGAISEKLFF.

The chain recombines TRBV28 with TRBJ1-6, with 8 bases lining up with TRBD1. Looked up from germline, CDR1 is MDHEN and CDR2 is SYDVKM. The CDR3 extends over 14 amino acids. V trimming: 5 bases; J trimming: 10 bases; junction bases outside the gene matches: 7. Written as DNA, the CDR3 is TGTGCCAGCAGTCTTACAGACAGGGGATCACCCCTCCACTTT. This gives the protein CASSLTDRGSPLHF.

This chain uses TRBV28 with TRBJ2-1; D perhaps matches TRBD2 (6 bases). The V and J ends lost 3 bases and 10 bases respectively, with 7 bases between them. The CDR3 has 11 amino acids. In germline, CDR1 is MDHEN, CDR2 SYDVKM. The CDR3 nucleotides are TGTGCCAGCAGTTTCGGAGGGGAGCAGTTCTTC. This encodes CASSFGGEQFF.

This rearrangement joins TRBV28 to TRBJ2-3; weak D call: TRBD1 (6 bases). This CDR3 region has 14 residues. Germline V CDR1 and CDR2: MDHEN, SYDVKM. V dropped 6 bases and J dropped 1 base, with 11 bases sitting between them. CDR3 sequence (DNA): TGTGCCAGCAGCCGGACAGTCCGCACAGATACGCAGTATTTT. This sequence encodes CASSRTVRTDTQYF.

The chain links TRBV5-1 to TRBJ1-1; 8 bases line up with TRBD1. Germline trimming cut 4 bases from V and 5 bases from J; bases unmatched to any gene: 10. The CDR3 contains 15 residues. Germline lookup yields CDR1 SGHRS and CDR2 YFSETQ. The CDR3, as DNA: TGCGCCAGCAGCCCCAGACAGGGGCAGGTTACTGAAGCTTTCTTT. The encoded protein is CASSPRQGQVTEAFF.

The gene calls are TRBV27 and TRBJ2-7; 11 bases match TRBD2. This CDR3 spans 17 amino acids. V gave up 5 bases and J gave up 6 bases; unmatched junction bases: 15. Germline-derived CDR1 and CDR2 are MNHEY and SMNVEV (reference sequence). The CDR3 here is CASSTGLAESSSGEQYF. Written as DNA, the CDR3 is TGTGCCAGCAGTACGGGACTAGCGGAATCTTCTTCGGGCGAGCAGTACTTC.

This rearrangement joins TRBV5-8 to TRBJ2-7; D is uncertain. Germline V gene lookup returns CDR1 SGHTS and CDR2 YDEGEE. Trimming took 0 bases from V and 4 from J, leaving 11 bases between them. This CDR3 spans 14 amino acids. The CDR3 nucleotides are TGTGCCAGCAGCTTGGTCGGAGATGTTTACGAGCAGTACTTC. As protein: CASSLVGDVYEQYF.

V gene TRBV10-3 combines with J gene TRBJ2-2, with a weak D call TRBD2 (5 bases). V was pared by 6 bases and J by 5 bases, with 7 bases between. The CDR3 sequence is 12 residues long. Germline CDR1 is ENHRY and CDR2 is SYGVKD. The CDR3 loop reads CAIRGVTGELFF. In nucleotides, the CDR3 is TGTGCCATCAGGGGAGTGACCGGGGAGCTGTTTTTT.

The gene calls are TRBV5-4 and TRBJ2-3; no reliable D call. V was trimmed by 1 base and J by 6 bases, leaving 6 bases between them. Per the germline V gene, CDR1 is SGHNT and CDR2 is YYREEE (reference sequence). This CDR3 has 12 residues. The CDR3: CASSLRPDTQYF. The CDR3 coding sequence is TGTGCCAGCAGCTTGCGGCCTGATACGCAGTATTTT.

Within the sample, this clone is medium-sized (0.01 to 0.1%). The CDR3 protein is CASSKSGTGPYEQYF. For the CDR3, the DNA is TGTGCCAGCAGCAAATCCGGGACAGGGCCCTACGAGCAGTACTTC. The gene calls are TRBV6-1 and TRBJ2-7, with 9 bases aligning to TRBD1. There are 15 residues in the CDR3. CDR1 MNHNS and CDR2 SASEGT come from the germline V gene. The J segment lost 2 bases and the V segment lost 6 bases, leaving 8 bases of the junction unmatched.

The chain employs TRBV27 and TRBJ1-1; 7 bases line up with TRBD1. After removal of 7 bases from V and 4 bases from J, the junction contained 15 bases not matched to a gene. CDR3 length equals 16 residues. The V gene's germline CDR1 is MNHEY and CDR2 SMNVEV (reference sequence). CDR3 region: CASTELTGKGGTEAFF. CDR3 nucleotide sequence: TGTGCCAGCACCGAGCTGACAGGGAAAGGGGGCACTGAAGCTTTCTTT.

The rearrangement uses TRBV9 and TRBJ1-2; no firm D call. With 0 bases removed from V and 4 bases from J, the gap between germline ends came to 10 bases. This CDR3 has 14 amino acids. Germline CDR1 and CDR2: SGDLS and YYNGEE. CDR3: CASSVEALGYGYTF. CDR3 nucleotide sequence: TGTGCCAGCAGCGTAGAAGCTTTGGGCTATGGCTACACCTTC. Variable domain in full (rest from reference TRBV9 and TRBJ1-2): DSGVTQTPKHLITATGQRVTLRCSPRSGDLSVYWYQQSLDQGLQFLIQYYNGEERAKGNILERFSAQQFPDLHSELNLSSLELGDSALYFCASSVEALGYGYTFGSGTRLTVV.